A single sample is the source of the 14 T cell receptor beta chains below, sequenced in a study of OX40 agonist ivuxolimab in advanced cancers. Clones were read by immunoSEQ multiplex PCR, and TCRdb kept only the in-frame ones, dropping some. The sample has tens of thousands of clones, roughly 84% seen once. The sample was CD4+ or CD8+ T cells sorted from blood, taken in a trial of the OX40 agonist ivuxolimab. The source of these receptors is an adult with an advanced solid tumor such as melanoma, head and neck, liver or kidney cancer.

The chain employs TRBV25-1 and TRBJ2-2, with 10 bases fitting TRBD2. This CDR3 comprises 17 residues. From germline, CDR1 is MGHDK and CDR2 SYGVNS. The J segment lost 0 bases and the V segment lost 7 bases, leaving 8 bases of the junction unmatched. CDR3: CASNRKSGRANTGELFF. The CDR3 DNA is TGTGCCAGCAATCGGAAAAGCGGGAGGGCGAACACCGGGGAGCTGTTTTTT.

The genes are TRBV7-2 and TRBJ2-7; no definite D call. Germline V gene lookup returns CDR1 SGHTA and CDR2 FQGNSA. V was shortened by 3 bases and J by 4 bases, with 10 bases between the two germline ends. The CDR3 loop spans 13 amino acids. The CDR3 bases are TGTGCCAGCAGCTTTGGTCCGTTATACGAGCAGTACTTC. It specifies CASSFGPLYEQYF. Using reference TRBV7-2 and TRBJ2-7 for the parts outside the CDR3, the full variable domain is GAGVSQSPSNKVTEKGKDVELRCDPISGHTALYWYRQSLGQGLEFLIYFQGNSAPDKSGLPSDRFSAERTGGSVSTLTIQRTQQEDSAVYLCASSFGPLYEQYFGPGTRLTVT.

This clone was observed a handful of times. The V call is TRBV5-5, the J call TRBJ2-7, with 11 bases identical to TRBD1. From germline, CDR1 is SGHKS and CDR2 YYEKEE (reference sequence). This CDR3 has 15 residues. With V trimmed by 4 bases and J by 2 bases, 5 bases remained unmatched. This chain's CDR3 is CASSPRDRGTYEQYF. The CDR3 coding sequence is TGTGCCAGCAGCCCGAGGGACAGGGGGACCTACGAGCAGTACTTC.

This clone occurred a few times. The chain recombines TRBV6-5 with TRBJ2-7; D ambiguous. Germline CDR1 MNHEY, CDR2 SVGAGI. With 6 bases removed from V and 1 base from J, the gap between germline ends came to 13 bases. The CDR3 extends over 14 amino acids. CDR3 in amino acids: CASRPQVGSYEQYF. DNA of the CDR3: TGTGCCAGCAGGCCCCAAGTTGGGTCCTACGAGCAGTACTTC.

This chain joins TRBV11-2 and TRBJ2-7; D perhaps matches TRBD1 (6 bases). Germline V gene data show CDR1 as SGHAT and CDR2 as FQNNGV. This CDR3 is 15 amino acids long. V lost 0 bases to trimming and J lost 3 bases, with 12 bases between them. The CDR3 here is CASSLEIGGVYEQYF. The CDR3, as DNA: TGTGCCAGCAGCTTAGAAATAGGGGGAGTCTACGAGCAGTACTTC.

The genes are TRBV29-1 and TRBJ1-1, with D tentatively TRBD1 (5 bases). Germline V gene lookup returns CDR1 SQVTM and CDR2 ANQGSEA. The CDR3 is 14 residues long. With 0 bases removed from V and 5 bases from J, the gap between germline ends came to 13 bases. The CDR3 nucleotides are TGCAGCGTTGAAGATCCCAGGGCAGGGACTGAAGCTTTCTTT. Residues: CSVEDPRAGTEAFF. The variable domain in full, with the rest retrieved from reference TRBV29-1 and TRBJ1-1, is SAVISQKPSRDICQRGTSLTIQCQVDSQVTMMFWYRQQPGQSLTLIATANQGSEATYESGFVIDKFPISRPNLTFSTLTVSNMSPEDSSIYLCSVEDPRAGTEAFFGQGTRLTVV.

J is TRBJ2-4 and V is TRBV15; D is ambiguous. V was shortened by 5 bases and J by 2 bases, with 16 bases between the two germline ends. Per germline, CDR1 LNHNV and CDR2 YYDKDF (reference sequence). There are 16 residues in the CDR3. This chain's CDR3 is CATSLPHKEPKNIQYF. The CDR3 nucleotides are TGTGCCACCAGCCTCCCTCACAAAGAGCCCAAAAACATTCAGTACTTC. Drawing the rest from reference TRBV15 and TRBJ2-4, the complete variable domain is DAMVIQNPRYQVTQFGKPVTLSCSQTLNHNVMYWYQQKSSQAPKLLFHYYDKDFNNEADTPDNFQSRRPNTSFCFLDIRSPGLGDTAMYLCATSLPHKEPKNIQYFGAGTRLSVL.

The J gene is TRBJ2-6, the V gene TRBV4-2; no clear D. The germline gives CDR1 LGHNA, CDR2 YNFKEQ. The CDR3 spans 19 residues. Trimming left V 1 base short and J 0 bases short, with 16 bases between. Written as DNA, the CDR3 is TGTGCCAGCAGCCAAGCTGTAGTACACCAAGGCTCTGGGGCCAACGTCCTGACTTTC. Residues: CASSQAVVHQGSGANVLTF.

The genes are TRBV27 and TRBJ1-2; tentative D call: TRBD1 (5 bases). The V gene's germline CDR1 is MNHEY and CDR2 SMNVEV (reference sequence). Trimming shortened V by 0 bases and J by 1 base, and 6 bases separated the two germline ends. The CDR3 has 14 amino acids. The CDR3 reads CASSLSGGNYGYTF. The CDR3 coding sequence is TGTGCCAGCAGTTTATCGGGGGGTAACTATGGCTACACCTTC.

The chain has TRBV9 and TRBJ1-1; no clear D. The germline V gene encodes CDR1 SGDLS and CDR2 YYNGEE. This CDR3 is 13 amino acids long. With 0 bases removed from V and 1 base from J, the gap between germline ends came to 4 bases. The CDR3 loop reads CASSVEENTEAFF. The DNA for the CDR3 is TGTGCCAGCAGCGTAGAGGAGAACACTGAAGCTTTCTTT.

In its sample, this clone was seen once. The CDR3 DNA is TGCAGCGTACCGGGCGACTACGAGCAGTACTTC. It translates to CSVPGDYEQYF. The chain has TRBV29-1 and TRBJ2-7; D uncertain. V was pared by 6 bases and J by 3 bases, with 9 bases between. Germline CDR1 SQVTM, CDR2 ANQGSEA. The CDR3 extends over 11 amino acids.

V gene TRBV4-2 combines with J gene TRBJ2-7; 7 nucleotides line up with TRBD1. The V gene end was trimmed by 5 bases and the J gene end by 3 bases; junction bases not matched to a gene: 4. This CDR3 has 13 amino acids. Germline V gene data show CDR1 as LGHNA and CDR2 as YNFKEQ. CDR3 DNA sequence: TGTGCCAGCAGCAGTGGACAGGACTACGAGCAGTACTTC. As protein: CASSSGQDYEQYF.

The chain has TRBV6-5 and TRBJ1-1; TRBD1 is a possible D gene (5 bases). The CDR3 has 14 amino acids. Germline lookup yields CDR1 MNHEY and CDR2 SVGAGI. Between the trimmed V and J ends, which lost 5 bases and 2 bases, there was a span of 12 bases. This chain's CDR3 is CASSALGGNTEAFF. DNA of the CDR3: TGTGCCAGCAGTGCCCTCGGGGGTAACACTGAAGCTTTCTTT.

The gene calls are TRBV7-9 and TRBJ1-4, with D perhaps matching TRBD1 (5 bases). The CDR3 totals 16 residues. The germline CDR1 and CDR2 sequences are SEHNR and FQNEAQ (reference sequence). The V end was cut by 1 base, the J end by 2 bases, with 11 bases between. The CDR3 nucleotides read TGTGCCAGCAGCTTAGTTAGGGGCCTGACTAATGAAAAACTGTTTTTT. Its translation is CASSLVRGLTNEKLFF.